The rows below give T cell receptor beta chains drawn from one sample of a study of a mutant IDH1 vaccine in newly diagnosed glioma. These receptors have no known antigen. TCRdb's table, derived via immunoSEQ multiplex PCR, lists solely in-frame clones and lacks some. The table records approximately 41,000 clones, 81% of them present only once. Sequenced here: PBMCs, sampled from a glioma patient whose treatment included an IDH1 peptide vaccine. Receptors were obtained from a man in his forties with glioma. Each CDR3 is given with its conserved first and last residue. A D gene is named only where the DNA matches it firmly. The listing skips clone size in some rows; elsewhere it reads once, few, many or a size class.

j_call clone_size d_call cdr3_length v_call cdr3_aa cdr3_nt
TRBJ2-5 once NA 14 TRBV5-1 CASSLGGVQETQYF TGCGCCAGCAGCTTGGGAGGGGTCCAAGAGACCCAGTACTTC
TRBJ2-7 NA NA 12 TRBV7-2 CASSKISYEQYF TGTGCCAGCAGCAAAATCTCCTACGAGCAGTACTTC
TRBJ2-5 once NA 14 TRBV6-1 CASGGQWYQETQYF TGTGCCAGCGGGGGACAATGGTACCAAGAGACCCAGTACTTC
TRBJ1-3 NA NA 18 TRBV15 CATSRDRGLRGGGNTIYF TGTGCCACCAGCAGAGATAGAGGGTTGAGGGGAGGTGGAAACACCATATATTTT
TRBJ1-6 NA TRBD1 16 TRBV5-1 CASSPNPTGGNSPLHF TGCGCCAGCAGCCCAAACCCGACAGGGGGCAATTCACCCCTCCACTTT
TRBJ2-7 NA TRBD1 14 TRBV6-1 CASGRDRGRNEQYF TGTGCCAGCGGCCGGGACAGGGGGCGAAACGAGCAGTACTTC
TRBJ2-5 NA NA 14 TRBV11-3 CASSTARQQETQYF TGTGCCAGCAGCACCGCCAGGCAACAAGAGACCCAGTACTTC
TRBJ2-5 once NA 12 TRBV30 CAWRADQETQYF TGTGCCTGGAGGGCGGACCAAGAGACCCAGTACTTC
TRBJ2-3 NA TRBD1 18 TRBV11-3 CASSSAPPGTGPTDTQYF TGTGCCAGCAGCTCCGCCCCTCCCGGGACAGGGCCCACAGATACGCAGTATTTT
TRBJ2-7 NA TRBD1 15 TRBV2 CASSQLPDRFYEQYF TGTGCCAGCAGTCAGCTACCGGACAGGTTCTACGAGCAGTACTTC
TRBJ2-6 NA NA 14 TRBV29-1 CSVDGVPGANVLTF TGCAGCGTTGACGGGGTCCCTGGGGCCAACGTCCTGACTTTC
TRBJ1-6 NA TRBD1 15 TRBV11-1 CASSARDSSISPLHF TGTGCCAGCAGCGCCCGGGACAGCTCTATTTCACCCCTCCACTTT
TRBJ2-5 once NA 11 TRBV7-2 CASSSRQTQYF TGTGCCAGCAGCTCACGGCAGACCCAGTACTTC
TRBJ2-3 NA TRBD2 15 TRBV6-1 CASSLAGGLTDTQYF TGTGCCAGCAGTCTAGCGGGGGGGTTAACAGATACGCAGTATTTT
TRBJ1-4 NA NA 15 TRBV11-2 CASSSALGPNEKLFF TGTGCCAGCAGCTCGGCGTTGGGGCCTAATGAAAAACTGTTTTTT
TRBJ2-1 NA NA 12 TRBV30 CAWSVDGGAGFF TGTGCCTGGAGTGTAGATGGGGGAGCTGGGTTCTTC
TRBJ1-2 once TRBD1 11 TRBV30 CAWSSGGGYTF TGTGCCTGGAGTTCAGGGGGTGGCTACACCTTC
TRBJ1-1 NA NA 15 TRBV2 CASRNPGGSHTEAFF TGTGCCAGCAGGAATCCCGGGGGGTCTCACACTGAAGCTTTCTTT
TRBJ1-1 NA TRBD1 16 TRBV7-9 CASSLAPRTGNTEAFF TGTGCCAGCAGCTTAGCGCCCCGGACAGGGAACACTGAAGCTTTCTTT
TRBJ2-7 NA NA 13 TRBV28 CASSPTVDYEQYF TGTGCCAGCAGCCCCACTGTGGACTACGAGCAGTACTTC
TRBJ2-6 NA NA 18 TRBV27 CASSLGRGFDSGANVLTF TGTGCCAGCAGTTTAGGGCGGGGCTTCGACTCTGGGGCCAACGTCCTGACTTTC
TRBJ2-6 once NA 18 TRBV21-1 CASSSGQGPKSGANVLTF TGTGCCAGCAGCTCGGGACAGGGTCCTAAGTCTGGGGCCAACGTCCTGACTTTC
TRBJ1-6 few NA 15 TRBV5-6 CASSELTGSLSPLHF TGTGCCAGCAGCGAACTTACAGGGTCCCTTTCACCCCTCCACTTT
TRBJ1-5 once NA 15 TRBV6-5 CASSYSTGDNQPQHF TGTGCCAGCAGTTACTCGACAGGAGACAATCAGCCCCAGCATTTT
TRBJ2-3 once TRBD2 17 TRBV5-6 CASSPKRGRGRTDTQYF TGTGCCAGCAGCCCGAAAAGAGGGCGGGGGAGGACAGATACGCAGTATTTT
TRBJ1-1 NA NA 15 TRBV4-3 CASSQEGGSVTEAFF TGCGCCAGCAGCCAAGAGGGGGGGTCGGTTACTGAAGCTTTCTTT
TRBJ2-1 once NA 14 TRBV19 CASSIPNSHDEQFF TGTGCCAGTAGTATACCTAACTCTCACGATGAGCAGTTCTTC
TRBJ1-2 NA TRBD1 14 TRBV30 CAWSIQGATYGYTF TGTGCCTGGAGCATCCAGGGGGCGACCTATGGCTACACCTTC
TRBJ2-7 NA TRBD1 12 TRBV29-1 CSVRDSSYEQYF TGCAGCGTCCGGGACAGCTCCTACGAGCAGTACTTC
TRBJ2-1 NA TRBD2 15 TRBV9 CASSVELAGANEQFF TGTGCCAGCAGCGTAGAATTAGCGGGGGCCAATGAGCAGTTCTTC
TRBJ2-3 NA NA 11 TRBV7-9 CASSPQDTQYF TGTGCCAGCAGCCCCCAGGATACGCAGTATTTT
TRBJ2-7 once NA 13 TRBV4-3 CASSQEGGYEQYF TGCGCCAGCAGCCAAGAAGGGGGCTACGAGCAGTACTTC
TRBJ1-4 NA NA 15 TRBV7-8 CASSLSRTPNEKLFF TGTGCCAGCAGCTTATCCCGGACCCCTAATGAAAAACTGTTTTTT
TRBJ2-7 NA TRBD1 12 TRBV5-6 CASSGQGYEQYF TGTGCCAGCAGTGGACAGGGATACGAGCAGTACTTC
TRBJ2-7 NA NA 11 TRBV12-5 CASGFHSEQYF TGTGCTAGTGGTTTTCATAGCGAGCAGTACTTC
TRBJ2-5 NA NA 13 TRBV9 CASSVGVQETQYF TGTGCCAGCAGCGTAGGGGTCCAAGAGACCCAGTACTTC
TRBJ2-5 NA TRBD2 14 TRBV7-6 CASSLRLAGETQYF TGTGCCAGCAGCCTCCGACTAGCGGGAGAGACCCAGTACTTC
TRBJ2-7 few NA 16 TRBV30 CAWSTPTSGLSYEQYF TGTGCCTGGAGTACCCCAACGAGCGGGCTGTCCTACGAGCAGTACTTC
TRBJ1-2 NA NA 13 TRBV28 CASRPTGSNGYTF TGTGCCAGCAGGCCGACAGGTTCCAATGGCTACACCTTC
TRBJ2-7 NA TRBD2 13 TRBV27 CASGLAGGREQYF TGTGCCAGCGGACTAGCGGGGGGGCGCGAGCAGTACTTC
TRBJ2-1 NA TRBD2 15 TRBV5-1 CASSQGLTGYNEQFF TGCGCCAGCAGCCAGGGACTAACGGGGTACAATGAGCAGTTCTTC
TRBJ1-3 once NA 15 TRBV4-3 CASSQVPGTGNTIYF TGCGCCAGCAGCCAAGTTCCAGGTACCGGAAACACCATATATTTT